Sequencing of this TCR beta chain was carried out in a study of T cell repertoires in cytomegalovirus infection. At the level of the study: From public TCR beta signatures came an indication of both CMV infection and matching HLA type.

V was pared by 1 base and J by 0 bases, with 4 bases between. CDR1 SNHLY and CDR2 FYNNEI come from the germline V gene. The CDR3 covers 14 residues. TCRdb re-derived calls from the reads in MiXCR, one entry per CDR3 protein. The sample consists of some 320,000 distinct CDR3 sequences, approximately 32% of them appearing once. Whole-study findings and limits: HLA-C-restricted, CMV-specific TCR beta clonotypes were dominant ex vivo. The cumulative frequency of public TCR beta families identified carriers of CMV plus the relevant HLA.

This clonotype came up a few times. No antigen is known for it. V gene TRBV2 combines with J gene TRBJ1-5; D is unresolved. The clonotype was recovered from a human donor in good health (CMV status not recorded). Some clones in this sample may be carry-over from other donors' samples. Here the sequenced sample was cultured PBMCs, taken from culture after CMV antigen stimulation. The DNA of the CDR3 is TGTGCCAGCAGTGAAGAGTATAGCAATCAGCCCCAGCATTTT. Amino acids: CASSEEYSNQPQHF.